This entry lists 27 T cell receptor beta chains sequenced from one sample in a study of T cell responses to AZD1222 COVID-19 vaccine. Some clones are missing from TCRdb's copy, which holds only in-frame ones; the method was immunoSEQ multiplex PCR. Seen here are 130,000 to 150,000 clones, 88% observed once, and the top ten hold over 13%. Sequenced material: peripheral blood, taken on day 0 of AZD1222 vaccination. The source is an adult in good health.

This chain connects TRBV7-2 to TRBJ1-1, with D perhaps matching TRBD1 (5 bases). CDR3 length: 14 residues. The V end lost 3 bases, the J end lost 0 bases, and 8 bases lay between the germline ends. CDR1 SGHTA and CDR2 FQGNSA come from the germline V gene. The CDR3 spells CASSLQGLNTEAFF. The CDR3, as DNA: TGTGCCAGCAGCTTGCAGGGACTGAACACTGAAGCTTTCTTT.

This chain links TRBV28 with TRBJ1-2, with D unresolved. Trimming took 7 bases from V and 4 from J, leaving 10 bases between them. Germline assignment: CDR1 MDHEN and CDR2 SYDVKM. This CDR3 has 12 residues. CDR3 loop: CASTDMRYGYTF. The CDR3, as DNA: TGTGCCAGCACCGACATGCGCTATGGCTACACCTTC.

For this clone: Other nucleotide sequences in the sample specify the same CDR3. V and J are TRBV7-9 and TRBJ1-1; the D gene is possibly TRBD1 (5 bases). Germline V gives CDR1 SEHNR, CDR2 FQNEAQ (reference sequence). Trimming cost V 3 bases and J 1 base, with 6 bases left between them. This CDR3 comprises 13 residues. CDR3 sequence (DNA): TGTGCCAGCAGCTTGCAGGGGAACACTGAAGCTTTCTTT. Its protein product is CASSLQGNTEAFF.

The CDR3 region is CASSLGLAGTGELFF. In DNA form, the CDR3 reads TGTGCCAGCAGCTTAGGCCTAGCGGGCACCGGGGAGCTGTTTTTT. The chain uses TRBV7-7 and TRBJ2-2; 8 bases agree with TRBD2. Germline-derived CDR1 and CDR2 are SSHAT and FNYEAQ (reference sequence). The length of the CDR3 is 15 residues. V was pared by 1 base and J by 4 bases, with 2 bases of the junction left unmatched.

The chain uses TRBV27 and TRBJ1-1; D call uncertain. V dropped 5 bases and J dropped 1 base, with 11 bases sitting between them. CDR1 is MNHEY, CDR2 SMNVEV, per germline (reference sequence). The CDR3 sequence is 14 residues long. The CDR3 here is CASSPAGPNTEAFF. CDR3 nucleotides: TGTGCCAGCAGTCCCGCTGGACCGAACACTGAAGCTTTCTTT.

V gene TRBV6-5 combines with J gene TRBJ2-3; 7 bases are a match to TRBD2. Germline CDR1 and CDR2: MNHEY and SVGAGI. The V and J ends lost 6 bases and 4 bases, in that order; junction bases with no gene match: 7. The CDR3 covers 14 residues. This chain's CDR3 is CASSLRGGSDTQYF. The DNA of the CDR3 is TGTGCCAGCAGCCTCCGGGGAGGGTCAGATACGCAGTATTTT.

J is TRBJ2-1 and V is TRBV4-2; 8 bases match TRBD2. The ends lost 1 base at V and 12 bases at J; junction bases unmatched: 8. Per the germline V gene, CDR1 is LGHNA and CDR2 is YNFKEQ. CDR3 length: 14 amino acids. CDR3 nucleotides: TGTGCCAGCAGCCAAGGAGGAGCGGGGGTCCGGCAGTTCTTC. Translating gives CASSQGGAGVRQFF.

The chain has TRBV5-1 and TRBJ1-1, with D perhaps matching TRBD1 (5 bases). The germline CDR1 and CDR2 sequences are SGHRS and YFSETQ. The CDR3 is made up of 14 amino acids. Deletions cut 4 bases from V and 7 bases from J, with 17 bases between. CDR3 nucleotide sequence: TGCGCCAGCAGCCGGGACCCTGAGGGACGTGAAGCTTTCTTT. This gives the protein CASSRDPEGREAFF.

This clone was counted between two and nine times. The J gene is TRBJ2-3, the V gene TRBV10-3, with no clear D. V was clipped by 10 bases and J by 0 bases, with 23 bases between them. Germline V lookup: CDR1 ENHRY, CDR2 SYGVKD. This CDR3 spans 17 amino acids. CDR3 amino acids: CATDGRVGLTSTDTQYF. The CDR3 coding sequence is TGTGCCACCGACGGTCGCGTCGGGCTTACTAGCACAGATACGCAGTATTTT.

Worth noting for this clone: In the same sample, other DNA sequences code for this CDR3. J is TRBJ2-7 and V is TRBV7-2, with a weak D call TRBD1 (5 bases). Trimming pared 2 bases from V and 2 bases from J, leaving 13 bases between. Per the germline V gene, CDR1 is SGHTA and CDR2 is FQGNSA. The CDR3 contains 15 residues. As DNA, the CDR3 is TGTGCCAGCAGCTTAAGGACACCCGGAGCCTACGAGCAGTACTTC. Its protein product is CASSLRTPGAYEQYF.

CDR3 amino acids: CASSVTGSSNSPLHF. The CDR3 nucleotides read TGTGCCAGCAGCGTGACAGGGTCAAGTAATTCACCCCTCCACTTT. The genes are TRBV9 and TRBJ1-6; TRBD1 agrees at 7 bases. The length of the CDR3 is 15 residues. The V segment lost 2 bases and the J segment 6 bases; nucleotides outside the gene matches: 5. Germline V lookup: CDR1 SGDLS, CDR2 YYNGEE.

The CDR3 nucleotides are TGTGCCACCAGTGGAACGGAGACAGGGGTTTCGGGCTACACCTTC. Translation gives CATSGTETGVSGYTF. J is TRBJ1-2 and V is TRBV15; 8 bases match TRBD1. The CDR3 has 15 amino acids. Germline assignment: CDR1 LNHNV and CDR2 YYDKDF (reference sequence). With V trimmed by 6 bases and J by 8 bases, 14 bases remained unmatched.

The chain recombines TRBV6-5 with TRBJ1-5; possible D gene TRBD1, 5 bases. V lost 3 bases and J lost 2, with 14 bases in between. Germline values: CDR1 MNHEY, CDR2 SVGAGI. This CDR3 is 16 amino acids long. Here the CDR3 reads CASSYVYGAGNQPQHF. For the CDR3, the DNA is TGTGCCAGCAGTTATGTGTACGGGGCCGGCAATCAGCCCCAGCATTTT.

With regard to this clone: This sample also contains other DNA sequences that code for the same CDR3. The CDR3 spells CASSYGGSGNTIYF. As DNA, the CDR3 is TGTGCCAGCAGTTACGGAGGTTCTGGAAACACCATATATTTT. The chain couples TRBV6-5 to TRBJ1-3; D remains unclear. The germline V gene encodes CDR1 MNHEY and CDR2 SVGAGI. This CDR3 spans 14 amino acids. V was shortened by 2 bases and J by 1 base, with 6 bases between the two germline ends.

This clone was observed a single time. The CDR3 nucleotides are TGCGCCAGCGGGTCGGGGAGCTCCTACAATGAGCAGTTCTTC. Translation: CASGSGSSYNEQFF. The J gene is TRBJ2-1, the V gene TRBV5-1; D possibly corresponds to TRBD2 (5 bases). V was pared by 7 bases and J by 0 bases, with 11 bases between. The CDR3 extends over 14 amino acids. The germline gives CDR1 SGHRS, CDR2 YFSETQ. The whole variable domain, remainder taken from reference TRBV5-1 and TRBJ2-1, is KAGVTQTPRYLIKTRGQQVTLSCSPISGHRSVSWYQQTPGQGLQFLFEYFSETQRNKGNFPGRFSGRQFSNSRSEMNVSTLELGDSALYLCASGSGSSYNEQFFGPGTRLTVL.

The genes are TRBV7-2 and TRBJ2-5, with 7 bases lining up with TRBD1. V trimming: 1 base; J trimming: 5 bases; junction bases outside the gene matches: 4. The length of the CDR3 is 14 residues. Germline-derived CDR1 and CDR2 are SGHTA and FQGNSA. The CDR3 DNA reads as TGTGCCAGCAGCTTAGTAGGGGGCGAGGAGACCCAGTACTTC. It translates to CASSLVGGEETQYF.

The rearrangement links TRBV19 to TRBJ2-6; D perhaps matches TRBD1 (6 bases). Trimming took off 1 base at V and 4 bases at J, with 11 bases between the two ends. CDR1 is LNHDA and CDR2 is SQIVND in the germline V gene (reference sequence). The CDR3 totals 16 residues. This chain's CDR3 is CASSIGQGTGANVLTF. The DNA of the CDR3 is TGTGCCAGTAGTATAGGGCAGGGGACGGGGGCCAACGTCCTGACTTTC. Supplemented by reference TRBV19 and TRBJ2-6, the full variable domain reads DGGITQSPKYLFRKEGQNVTLSCEQNLNHDAMYWYRQDPGQGLRLIYYSQIVNDFQKGDIAEGYSVSREKKESFPLTVTSAQKNPTAFYLCASSIGQGTGANVLTFGAGSRLTVL.

The CDR3 coding sequence is TGTGCCAGCAAGGGTCCAGGAGAGGGAAATGAGCAGTTCTTC. This encodes CASKGPGEGNEQFF. The chain recombines TRBV7-2 with TRBJ2-1, with D possibly being TRBD2 (5 bases). The CDR3 loop spans 14 amino acids. Trimming pared 7 bases from V and 7 bases from J, leaving 17 bases between. Germline CDR1 reads SGHTA; CDR2 reads FQGNSA.

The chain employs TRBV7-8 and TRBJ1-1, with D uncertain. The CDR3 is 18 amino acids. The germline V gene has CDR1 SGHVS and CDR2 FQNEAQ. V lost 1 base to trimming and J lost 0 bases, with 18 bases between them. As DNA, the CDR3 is TGTGCCAGCAGCTTAGGTCGAAGTTATGCAGGACTGAACACTGAAGCTTTCTTT. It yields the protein CASSLGRSYAGLNTEAFF.

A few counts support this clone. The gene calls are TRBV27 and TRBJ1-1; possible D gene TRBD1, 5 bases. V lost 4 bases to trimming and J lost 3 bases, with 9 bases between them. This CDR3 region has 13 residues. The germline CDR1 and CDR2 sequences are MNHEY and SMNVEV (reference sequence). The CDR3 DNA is TGTGCCAGCAGTTCCAGGGTGTACACTGAAGCTTTCTTT. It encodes CASSSRVYTEAFF.

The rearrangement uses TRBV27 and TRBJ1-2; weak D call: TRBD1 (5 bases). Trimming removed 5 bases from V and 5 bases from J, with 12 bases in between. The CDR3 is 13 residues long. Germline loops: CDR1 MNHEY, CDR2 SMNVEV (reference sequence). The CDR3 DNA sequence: TGTGCCAGCAGTCGGCAGGGCCCATATGGCTACACCTTC. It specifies CASSRQGPYGYTF.

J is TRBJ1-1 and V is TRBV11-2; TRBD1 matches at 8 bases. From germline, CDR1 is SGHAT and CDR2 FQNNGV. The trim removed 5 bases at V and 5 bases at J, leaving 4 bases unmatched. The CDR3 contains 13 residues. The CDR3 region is CASSPQGGTEAFF. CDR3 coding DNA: TGTGCCAGCAGCCCACAGGGGGGGACTGAAGCTTTCTTT. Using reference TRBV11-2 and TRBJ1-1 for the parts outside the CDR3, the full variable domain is EAGVAQSPRYKIIEKRQSVAFWCNPISGHATLYWYQQILGQGPKLLIQFQNNGVVDDSQLPKDRFSAERLKGVDSTLKIQPAKLEDSAVYLCASSPQGGTEAFFGQGTRLTVV.

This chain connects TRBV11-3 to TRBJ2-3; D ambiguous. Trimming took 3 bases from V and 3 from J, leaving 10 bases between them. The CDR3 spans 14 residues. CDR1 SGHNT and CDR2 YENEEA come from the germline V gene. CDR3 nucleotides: TGTGCCAGCAGCTTGGGTCACAGAACAGATACGCAGTATTTT. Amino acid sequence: CASSLGHRTDTQYF.

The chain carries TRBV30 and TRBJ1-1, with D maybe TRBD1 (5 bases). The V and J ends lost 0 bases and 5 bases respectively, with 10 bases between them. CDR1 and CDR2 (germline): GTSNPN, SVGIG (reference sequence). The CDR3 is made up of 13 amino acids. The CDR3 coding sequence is TGTGCCTGGAGTGTGGGGCCCAAAACTGAAGCTTTCTTT. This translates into CAWSVGPKTEAFF.

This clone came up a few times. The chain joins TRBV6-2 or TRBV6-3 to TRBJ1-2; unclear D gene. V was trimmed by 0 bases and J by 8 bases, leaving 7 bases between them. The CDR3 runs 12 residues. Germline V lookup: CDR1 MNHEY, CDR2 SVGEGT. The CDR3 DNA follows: TGTGCCAGCAGTTACTCAGGGCACGGCTACACCTTC. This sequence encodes CASSYSGHGYTF.

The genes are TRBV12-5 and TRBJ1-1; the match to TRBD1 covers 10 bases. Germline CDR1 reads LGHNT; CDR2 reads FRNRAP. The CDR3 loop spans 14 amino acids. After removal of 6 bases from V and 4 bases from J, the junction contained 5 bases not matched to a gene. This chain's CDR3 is CASGRTGGITEAFF. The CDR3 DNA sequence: TGTGCTAGTGGCCGGACAGGGGGGATCACTGAAGCTTTCTTT.

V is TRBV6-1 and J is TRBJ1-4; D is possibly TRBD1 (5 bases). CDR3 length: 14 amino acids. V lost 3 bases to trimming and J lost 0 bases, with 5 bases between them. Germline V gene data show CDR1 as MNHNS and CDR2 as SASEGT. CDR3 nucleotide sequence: TGTGCCAGCAGTGACAGGGCAACTAATGAAAAACTGTTTTTT. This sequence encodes CASSDRATNEKLFF.